The source of this T cell receptor beta chain is a study of T-cell memory formation after mild COVID-19. Study-wide results and caveats: Among CD4+ contracting clones, most were CM and EM, and CD8+ ones EMRA.

The trim removed 4 bases at V and 2 bases at J, leaving 11 bases unmatched. CDR1 is SGHAT, CDR2 FQNNGV, per germline. The CDR3 runs 17 residues. Comment on this clonotype: The antigen remains unidentified.

TCRdb used MiXCR to reprocess the 5' RACE reads, holding one entry per CDR3 protein. Altogether tens of thousands of distinct CDR3 sequences are present, 7.3% being singletons, with the ten largest covering 1.2% to 1.5%. The sequenced sample consisted of PBMCs or a T cell subset sorted from them (not recorded which). The J gene is TRBJ2-1, the V gene TRBV11-2; 7 nucleotides match TRBD2. This clonotype originated in a man aged 18 to 30 who had mild COVID-19 (a few samples of this study predate the infection). Cell type and time point are not known. The CDR3 nucleotides are TGTGCCAGCAGCTCGCAAAAAGCGGGGACGACCTACAATGAGCAGTTCTTC. Its protein is CASSSQKAGTTYNEQFF.